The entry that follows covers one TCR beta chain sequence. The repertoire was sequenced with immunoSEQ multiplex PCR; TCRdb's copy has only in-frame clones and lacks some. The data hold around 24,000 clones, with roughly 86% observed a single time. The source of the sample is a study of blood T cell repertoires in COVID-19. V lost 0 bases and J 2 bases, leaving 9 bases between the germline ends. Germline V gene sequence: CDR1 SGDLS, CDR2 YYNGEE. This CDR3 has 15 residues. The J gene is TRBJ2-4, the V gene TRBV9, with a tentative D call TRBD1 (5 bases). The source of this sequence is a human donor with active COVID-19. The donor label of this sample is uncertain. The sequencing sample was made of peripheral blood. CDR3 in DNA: TGTGCCAGCAGCGTAGTAGCAGGGTCCAAAAACATTCAGTACTTC. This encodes CASSVVAGSKNIQYF.